These 18 T cell receptor beta chains originate from one sample sequenced in a study of CD8 T cells in Susac syndrome (dated by TCRdb to about 2019). Library preparation employed the immunoSEQ multiplex PCR assay. RNA was extracted using the RNeasy kit, and roughly 0.45 to 1 ug of the RNA was reverse transcribed with random hexamers. Using fastp trimming at Q25 and MiXCR clonotype assembly, TCRdb reanalyzed the public sequencing data and kept in-frame beta chains. Every entry covers one CDR3 protein and lists the most common genes and DNA from its rows. This sample gives about 160,000 distinct CDR3 sequences in total; approximately 90% of them show up just once. The ten largest clones take up 0.065% to 0.085% of the sample. The sample taken for sequencing was CD4+ T cells from PBMCs. The receptors were gathered from a human donor in good health.

The chain joins TRBV7-3 to TRBJ1-2; a possible D gene is TRBD1 (5 bases). Trimming cost V 5 bases and J 1 base, with 11 bases left between them. The CDR3 is 14 amino acids. Germline CDR1 is SGHTA and CDR2 is FQGTGA. CDR3 region: CASSRDGFNYGYTF. The CDR3 nucleotides are TGTGCCAGCAGCCGGGACGGATTTAACTATGGCTACACCTTC.

This chain connects TRBV5-4 to TRBJ2-2; perhaps TRBD1 as D (5 bases). CDR1 is SGHNT and CDR2 is YYREEE in the germline V gene (reference sequence). The V end was cut by 4 bases, the J end by 1 base, with 8 bases between. The CDR3 has 14 amino acids. The CDR3 is CASSRQRNTGELFF. CDR3 coding DNA: TGTGCCAGCAGCCGACAGAGGAACACCGGGGAGCTGTTTTTT.

The rearrangement joins TRBV28 to TRBJ2-1; 7 nucleotides align to TRBD2. Germline V gene sequence: CDR1 MDHEN, CDR2 SYDVKM. This CDR3 contains 13 residues. V lost 2 bases, J lost 12 bases, and 7 bases stayed unmatched. CDR3 DNA sequence: TGTGCCAGCAGTTTAAGATTGGGCGGGAGGCAGTTCTTC. It codes for CASSLRLGGRQFF.

This clonotype was found a few times. This chain joins TRBV18 and TRBJ1-1; 7 nucleotides agree with TRBD1. Trimming removed 6 bases from V and 0 bases from J; junction bases left unmatched: 4. CDR1 and CDR2 (germline): KGHSH, LQKENI. This CDR3 has 14 amino acids. The DNA of the CDR3 is TGTGCCAGCTCCGTACAGGGGATGAACACTGAAGCTTTCTTT. Translated, it gives CASSVQGMNTEAFF.

This sequence joins TRBV10-3 and TRBJ1-1; 10 bases fit TRBD1. The CDR3 sequence is 14 residues long. Per germline, CDR1 ENHRY and CDR2 SYGVKD. Losses at the gene ends were 0 bases for V and 7 bases for J; bases not matched to a gene: 2. The CDR3 spells CAISESTGGNEAFF. Here the CDR3 DNA reads TGTGCCATCAGTGAGTCGACAGGGGGCAATGAAGCTTTCTTT.

The chain has TRBV2 and TRBJ1-5; D not resolved. V lost 8 bases, J lost 7 bases, and 15 bases lay in between. This CDR3 is 13 amino acids long. Germline V gene data show CDR1 as SNHLY and CDR2 as FYNNEI. The CDR3 region has the DNA TGTGCCAGCGGAGGAGGATTGGGACAGCCCCAGCATTTT. It is translated as CASGGGLGQPQHF.

V usage is TRBV14 and J usage is TRBJ1-1; tentative D call: TRBD1 (5 bases). Trimming cost V 4 bases and J 5 bases, with 11 bases left between them. Per germline, CDR1 SGHDN and CDR2 FVKESK. CDR3 length: 13 residues. The CDR3 nucleotides read TGTGCCAGCAGCCCTAGGGGAAGGACTGAAGCTTTCTTT. Amino acids: CASSPRGRTEAFF.

This clonotype was recorded once. This chain connects TRBV7-9 to TRBJ2-6; 7 nucleotides line up with TRBD1. V trimming: 4 bases; J trimming: 0 bases; junction bases outside the gene matches: 3. The CDR3 is 16 amino acids. The V gene's germline CDR1 is SEHNR and CDR2 FQNEAQ (reference sequence). Here the CDR3 DNA reads TGTGCCAGCAGCTCACAGGGGTCCTCTGGGGCCAACGTCCTGACTTTC. It specifies CASSSQGSSGANVLTF.

This clonotype was observed once. The chain combines TRBV20-1 with TRBJ1-4; tentatively, D is TRBD1 (5 bases). This CDR3 contains 19 residues. Per germline, CDR1 DFQATT and CDR2 SNEGSKA (reference sequence). With 2 bases removed from V and 0 bases from J, the gap between germline ends came to 22 bases. In DNA form, the CDR3 reads TGCAGTGCTAGACCTACGGGCTCTTCCAGGGAGGCAACTAATGAAAAACTGTTTTTT. This sequence encodes CSARPTGSSREATNEKLFF.

The V call is TRBV24-1, the J call TRBJ2-7; TRBD2 is a possible D gene (5 bases). This CDR3 spans 14 amino acids. CDR1 is KGHDR and CDR2 is SFDVKD in the germline V gene. V lost 4 bases and J 9 bases, leaving 18 bases between the germline ends. CDR3 coding DNA: TGTGCCACCAGTGAACTAGTCAGCCTACGAGGGCAGTACTTC. Protein: CATSELVSLRGQYF.

The V gene is TRBV5-6, the J gene TRBJ2-5; 10 nucleotides agree with TRBD1. The V and J ends lost 7 bases and 5 bases, in that order; junction bases with no gene match: 8. This CDR3 is 14 amino acids long. Germline V gene sequence: CDR1 SGHDT, CDR2 YYEEEE. Here the CDR3 DNA reads TGTGCCAGCGGAAGACAGGGGGCGGGGGAGACCCAGTACTTC. Translation gives CASGRQGAGETQYF.

The rearrangement links TRBV6-5 to TRBJ2-2, with TRBD1 matching 10 bases. The CDR3 has 18 amino acids. In germline, CDR1 is MNHEY, CDR2 SVGAGI. V lost 2 bases, J lost 5 bases, and 11 bases stayed unmatched. The CDR3 sequence is CASSYTPPGQGGTGELFF. The CDR3 DNA reads as TGTGCCAGCAGTTACACCCCTCCCGGACAGGGGGGGACCGGGGAGCTGTTTTTT.

The chain is built from TRBV5-6 and TRBJ2-2; D not certain. CDR3 length equals 11 residues. The germline gives CDR1 SGHDT, CDR2 YYEEEE. V was clipped by 4 bases and J by 8 bases, with 6 bases between them. Here the CDR3 reads CASSGEGELFF. DNA for the CDR3: TGTGCCAGCAGCGGAGAAGGGGAGCTGTTTTTT.

J is TRBJ2-3 and V is TRBV4-3; D not certain. Deletions cut 1 base from V and 2 bases from J, with 4 bases between. Germline V CDR1 and CDR2: LGHNA, YSLEER. CDR3 size: 13 residues. The CDR3 loop reads CASSQGPTDTQYF. In DNA form, the CDR3 reads TGCGCCAGCAGCCAAGGGCCCACAGATACGCAGTATTTT.

The CDR3 bases are TGTGCCAGCAGCCGGGACAGGGGGCCCTCCTACGAGCAGTACTTC. The encoded protein is CASSRDRGPSYEQYF. V usage is TRBV12-3 or TRBV12-4 and J usage is TRBJ2-7, with 12 bases fitting TRBD1. The V gene end was trimmed by 6 bases and the J gene end by 0 bases; junction bases not matched to a gene: 3. The CDR3 extends over 15 amino acids.

The chain recombines TRBV20-1 with TRBJ2-7, with D perhaps TRBD2 (5 bases). The CDR3 is 14 amino acids. Germline-derived CDR1 and CDR2 are DFQATT and SNEGSKA (reference sequence). V lost 3 bases and J lost 5, with 17 bases in between. DNA for the CDR3: TGCAGTGCTAGTCGATTCGGGGAGCTCCACGAGCAGTACTTC. The encoded protein is CSASRFGELHEQYF.

This clonotype was counted once. V gene TRBV29-1 combines with J gene TRBJ2-1; possibly TRBD2 for D (7 bases). There are 14 residues in the CDR3. V shed 5 bases and J shed 0 bases, with 11 bases lying between them. Germline V lookup: CDR1 SQVTM, CDR2 ANQGSEA. Here the CDR3 reads CSVRGASSYNEQFF. CDR3 DNA: TGCAGCGTTCGGGGGGCCAGCTCCTACAATGAGCAGTTCTTC.

V usage is TRBV7-6 and J usage is TRBJ2-1, with 10 bases identical to TRBD2. CDR1 and CDR2 (germline): SGHVS, FNYEAQ. This CDR3 spans 16 amino acids. With V trimmed by 1 base and J by 5 bases, 5 bases remained unmatched. The CDR3 protein is CASSLGGSGGHNEQFF. In DNA form, the CDR3 reads TGTGCCAGCAGCTTAGGTGGTAGCGGGGGGCACAATGAGCAGTTCTTC.